This T cell receptor (beta chain) is from a study of radiation and T cells in renal cell carcinoma. General study results and limits: Top tumor clonotypes rose in blood 2 weeks post-radiation, then contracted. Without pretreatment biopsies, baseline tumor clonotype presence was undetermined.

Generated by immunoSEQ multiplex PCR, the TCRdb table keeps only in-frame clones and is missing some. The sample consists of some 130,000 clones, 75% to 85% of them appearing once. To note about this clone: Its antigen is unidentified.

Time point in this sample: blood 2 weeks post-SBRT. The treatment was: 15 Gy SBRT to primary tumor, nephrectomy 4 weeks later. The CDR3 extends over 15 amino acids. The germline CDR1 and CDR2 sequences are SGHAT and FQNNGV. V dropped 1 base and J dropped 9 bases, with 16 bases sitting between them. Specimen: blood, collected from a patient whose treatment included radiotherapy and nephrectomy. The TCR originated in a woman aged 55-69 years with renal cell carcinoma. The chain uses TRBV11-2 and TRBJ2-1; a weak D match, TRBD1 (6 bases). CDR3 protein: CASSLVLAGESEQFF. The CDR3 nucleotides are TGTGCCAGCAGCTTAGTACTCGCAGGGGAAAGTGAGCAGTTCTTC.